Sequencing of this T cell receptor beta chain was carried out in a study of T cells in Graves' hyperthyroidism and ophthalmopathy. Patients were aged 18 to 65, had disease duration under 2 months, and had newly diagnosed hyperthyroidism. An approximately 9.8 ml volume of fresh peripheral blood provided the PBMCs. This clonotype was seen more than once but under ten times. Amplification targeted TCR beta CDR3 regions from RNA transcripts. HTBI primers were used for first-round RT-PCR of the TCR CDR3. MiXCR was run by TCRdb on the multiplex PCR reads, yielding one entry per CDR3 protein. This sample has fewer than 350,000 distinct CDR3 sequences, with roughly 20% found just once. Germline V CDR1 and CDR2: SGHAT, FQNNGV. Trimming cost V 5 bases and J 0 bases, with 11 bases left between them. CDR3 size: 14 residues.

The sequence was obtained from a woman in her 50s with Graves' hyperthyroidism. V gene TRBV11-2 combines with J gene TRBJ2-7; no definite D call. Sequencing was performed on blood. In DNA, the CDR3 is TGTGCCAGCAGCCAAGATGGTGCCTCCTACGAGCAGTACTTC. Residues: CASSQDGASYEQYF.